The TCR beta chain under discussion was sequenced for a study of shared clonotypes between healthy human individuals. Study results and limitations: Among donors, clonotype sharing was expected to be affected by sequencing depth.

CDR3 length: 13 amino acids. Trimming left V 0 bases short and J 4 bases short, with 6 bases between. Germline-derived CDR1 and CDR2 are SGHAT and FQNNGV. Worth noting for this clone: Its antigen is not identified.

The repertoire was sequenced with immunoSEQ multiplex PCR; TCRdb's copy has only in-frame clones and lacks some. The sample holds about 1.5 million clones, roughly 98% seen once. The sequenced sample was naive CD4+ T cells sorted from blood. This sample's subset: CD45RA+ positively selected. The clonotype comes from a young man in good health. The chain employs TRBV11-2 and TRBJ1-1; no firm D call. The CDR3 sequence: CASSLEQITEAFF. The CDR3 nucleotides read TGTGCCAGCAGCTTAGAACAGATCACTGAAGCTTTCTTT.